This T cell receptor (beta chain) comes out of a study of T-cell memory formation after mild COVID-19. The ends lost 4 bases at V and 3 bases at J; junction bases unmatched: 6. Germline CDR1 reads MNHEY; CDR2 reads SVGEGT. The CDR3 extends over 16 amino acids. The table lists this clonotype with many counts. One entry per CDR3 protein results from TCRdb running MiXCR on the 5' RACE reads. The sample contains about 340,000 distinct CDR3 sequences, over 10% of which appear only once. J is TRBJ1-5 and V is TRBV6-2 or TRBV6-3, with TRBD1 matching over 10 bases. The specimen was PBMCs or a T cell subset sorted from them (not recorded which). The source of this sequence is a man aged 18 to 29 who had mild COVID-19 (a few samples of this study predate the infection). Cell type and time point are not known. CDR3 sequence (DNA): TGTGCCAGCAGTTCGACAGGGGGCCCGTTCAATCAGCCCCAGCATTTT. Protein sequence: CASSSTGGPFNQPQHF.